Listed below are T cell receptor beta chains from one sample, sequenced in a study of T-cell reconstitution after alpha-beta-depleted transplantation in children. One entry per CDR3 protein, called by TCRdb with MiXCR from the PCR reads. The sample holds fewer than 1 million distinct CDR3 sequences; about 15% are singletons and the top ten take just under 5%. The specimen comprised PBMCs, mostly from graft donor cells, sampled 360 days after TCRalphabeta/CD19-depleted stem cell transplant. Receptors originate from a male patient aged 5 to 17 who had a stem cell transplant for acute lymphoblastic leukemia, so the T cells may come from the graft donor. Both conserved end residues are part of each CDR3. The D gene is left open where the match is weak. Size is stated for part of the rows, as once, few or many counts, or as a class when the clone is expanded.

CDR3,DNA,size,D,J,V
CSGVDSDEQYF,TGCAGCGGAGTGGACAGCGACGAGCAGTACTTC,few,NA,TRBJ2-7,TRBV29-1
CATSDLGRTQHF,TGTGCCACCAGTGATTTGGGAAGAACCCAGCATTTT,NA,NA,TRBJ1-5,TRBV24-1
CASALMPLGSSYEQYF,TGTGCCAGCGCGCTGATGCCCCTGGGGAGCTCCTACGAGCAGTACTTC,few,NA,TRBJ2-7,TRBV6-1
CATSDQTRRYF,TGTGCCACCAGTGACCAGACAAGAAGGTACTTC,many,NA,TRBJ2-7,TRBV24-1
CASSQAAWGLQETQYF,TGCGCCAGCAGCCAAGCGGCCTGGGGACTACAAGAGACCCAGTACTTC,NA,TRBD2,TRBJ2-5,TRBV4-1
CASSSSRGTAYNEQFF,TGTGCCAGCAGCTCCTCCCGGGGGACAGCCTACAATGAGCAGTTCTTC,NA,NA,TRBJ2-1,TRBV11-2
CASSEGGGFYEQYF,TGTGCCAGCAGTGAAGGTGGAGGGTTCTACGAGCAGTACTTC,NA,NA,TRBJ2-7,TRBV2
CASSNGTSYEQYF,TGTGCCAGCAGCAACGGGACGAGCTACGAGCAGTACTTC,few,NA,TRBJ2-7,TRBV21-1
CSLGTHSYNEQFF,TGCAGCTTGGGGACCCACTCCTACAATGAGCAGTTCTTC,many,NA,TRBJ2-1,TRBV29-1
CATREGPYNEQFF,TGTGCCACCCGGGAGGGCCCCTACAATGAGCAGTTCTTC,NA,TRBD2,TRBJ2-1,TRBV15